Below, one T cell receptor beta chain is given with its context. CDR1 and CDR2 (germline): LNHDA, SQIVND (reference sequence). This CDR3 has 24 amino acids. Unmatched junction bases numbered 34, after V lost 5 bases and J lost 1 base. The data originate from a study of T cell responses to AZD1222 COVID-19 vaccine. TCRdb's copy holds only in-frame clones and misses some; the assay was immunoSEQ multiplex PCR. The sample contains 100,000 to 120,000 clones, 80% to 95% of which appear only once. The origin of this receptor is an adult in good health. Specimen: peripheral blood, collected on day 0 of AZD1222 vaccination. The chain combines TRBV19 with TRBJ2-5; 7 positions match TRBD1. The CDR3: CASSLYPILRGLEGSRAFQETQYF. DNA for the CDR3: TGTGCCAGTAGTCTATACCCTATCCTCAGGGGGTTGGAAGGCAGCAGGGCTTTCCAAGAGACCCAGTACTTC.